This TCR beta chain was captured in a study of CD8+ T cells in alopecia areata (dated by TCRdb to 2016 to 2019). Regarding the research as a whole: Treated patients were enrolled in an open-label pilot trial of oral tofacitinib at 5 to 10 mg twice daily for moderate-to-severe alopecia areata. Tofacitinib was administered for 6 to 18 months, and 6 months of follow-up off drug were then conducted to assess delayed response and recurrence. In both human patients and the C3H/HeJ mouse model, the study applied high-throughput TCRbeta sequencing to look at T cell clonal expansion in alopecia areata. Scalp tissue and sorted CD4+ and CD8+ peripheral blood T cells from patchy and totalis/universalis alopecia areata patients and from healthy controls were covered by human TCRbeta sequencing. Biopsies were taken from tofacitinib-treated patients at baseline and again at 4 and 24 weeks into treatment, and several of those patients also had a later scalp biopsy. Clonality in the scalp was compared among normal scalp (n=4), patchy alopecia areata scalp (n=8), and alopecia totalis/universalis scalp (n=8). RNA came from the PAXgene miRNA kit for fixed scalp, the miRNeasy kit for PBMCs, and the RNeasy kit for mouse skin. TCRbeta CDR3 regions were amplified by immunoSEQ multiplex PCR using 35 Vbeta forward and 13 Jbeta reverse primers. What the work shows at the level of the full study, not this receptor alone: Higher clonality and more expanded CD8+ clones were observed in lesional scalp than in normal scalp, particularly in alopecia totalis/universalis, a finding suggestive of antigenic drive. Shared TCR sequences between patients were less evident than in mice, which may be partly attributable to HLA diversity in the patient population. Resident alphabeta T cells in normal human skin are also sequenced, complicating scalp TCR repertoire analysis, unlike mouse skin dominated by gammadelta T cells.

Interpreted using the paper, the time point label stands for: baseline before oral tofacitinib. Lesional scalp punch biopsies and peripheral blood were collected from alopecia areata patients. PBMCs were separated by density centrifugation and stained for CD3, CD4 and CD8, after which CD4+ and CD8+ T cells were sorted on a FACSAria. Preparation of the library involved the immunoSEQ multiplex PCR assay. For TCR sequencing, RNA was extracted from every sample and reverse transcribed into cDNA to serve as template. SuperScript III was used for first-strand cDNA synthesis, primed with a 2:1 mix of oligo-dT and random hexamers. A synthetic immune receptor repertoire was used to measure amplification bias, and any remaining bias was corrected computationally. For the original study's pipeline: After raw reads were preprocessed to remove errors, the CDR3 was defined following IMGT conventions as running from the conserved cysteine to phenylalanine. Clonality was computed by normalizing Shannon entropy by log2 of the number of productive unique TCRs and subtracting the result from 1. Whether each scalp clone was CD4 or CD8 was inferred by checking scalp TCRbeta sequences against the CD4 and CD8 repertoires from sorted blood. What TCRdb holds here is the immuneACCESS table cut down to in-frame rearrangements. Part of the clones is not present; checked against another copy, under half of the missing clones reflect an unresolved V gene, and the others are unexplained. The V and J calls and clone size are taken from that table; D and trimming were inferred from the DNA. Within this sample are 150,000 to 200,000 clones, with just under 60% of them counted one time only. The ten largest make up under 15% of the sample.

Points on this clone: This receptor's antigen is unknown. No base qualities exist here, and no much larger clone lies one base off it.

Trimming accounts for 6 bases at V and 2 bases at J, while the number of junction bases matched to no gene is 4. The germline V gene yields MGHDK for CDR1 and SYGVNS for CDR2. From the cysteine through the phenylalanine, the CDR3 covers 15 amino acids. Just CDR3 DNA is preserved here, 45 bases in frame from base 1. Recombination joined TRBV25-1 with TRBJ2-2; TRBD1 matches 9 bases in the middle. The clonotype originates from a human donor with alopecia areata. This specimen consisted of CD4+ T cells sorted from blood, obtained at week 0. The CDR3 protein is CASSGTGTNTGELFF. The DNA reads as follows: TGTGCCAGCAGCGGGACAGGGACTAACACCGGGGAGCTGTTTTTT.